The entry that follows covers one T cell receptor beta chain sequence. Its specificity is unknown. Libraries were prepared by immunoSEQ multiplex PCR; TCRdb keeps only in-frame clonotypes and omits some of them. The top ten clones hold 1.5% to 2% of a sample with some 150,000 clones, roughly 89% of them seen once. This sample stems from a study of T cell responses to AZD1222 COVID-19 vaccine. Whole-study findings and limits: The reported proportion of spike-specific TCRs targeting unmutated variant regions was nearly half. Seropositive status at baseline applied to only a handful of AZD1222 recipients.

Germline V CDR1 and CDR2: MDHEN, SYDVKM. Deletions cut 6 bases from V and 0 bases from J, with 9 bases between. CDR3 size: 14 residues. The receptor's source is an adult in good health. Sequencing was performed on peripheral blood, taken on day 0 of AZD1222 vaccination. The chain couples TRBV28 to TRBJ1-3; D is ambiguous. For the CDR3, the DNA is TGTGCCAGCAGAAAAGGGAGCTCTGGAAACACCATATATTTT. This sequence encodes CASRKGSSGNTIYF.